The T cell receptor beta chain under discussion was sequenced for a study of Graves' ophthalmopathy and Graves' hyperthyroidism. RNA served as the template for amplifying TCR beta CDR3 regions. HTBI primers served in a first-round RT-PCR, which a second-round multiplex PCR followed. TCRdb processed the multiplex PCR reads anew with MiXCR; each CDR3 protein has one entry. The table records almost 750,000 distinct CDR3 sequences, approximately 40% of them present only once. Other autoimmune diseases, uncontrolled infections, pregnancy or lactation led to the exclusion of patients. The PBMCs originated from approximately 10 ml of fresh peripheral blood. Germline V gene data show CDR1 as MGHRA and CDR2 as YSYEKL. V was cut by 0 bases and J by 5 bases, with 14 bases left in between. CDR3 length: 16 residues.

The chain employs TRBV4-1 and TRBJ1-5; a possible D gene is TRBD1 (5 bases). The TCR sequence derives from an adult man with Graves' ophthalmopathy. The source material was peripheral blood. The CDR3 is CASSQDLGGGDQPQHF. The CDR3 region has the DNA TGCGCCAGCAGCCAAGATCTTGGGGGTGGGGATCAGCCCCAGCATTTT.